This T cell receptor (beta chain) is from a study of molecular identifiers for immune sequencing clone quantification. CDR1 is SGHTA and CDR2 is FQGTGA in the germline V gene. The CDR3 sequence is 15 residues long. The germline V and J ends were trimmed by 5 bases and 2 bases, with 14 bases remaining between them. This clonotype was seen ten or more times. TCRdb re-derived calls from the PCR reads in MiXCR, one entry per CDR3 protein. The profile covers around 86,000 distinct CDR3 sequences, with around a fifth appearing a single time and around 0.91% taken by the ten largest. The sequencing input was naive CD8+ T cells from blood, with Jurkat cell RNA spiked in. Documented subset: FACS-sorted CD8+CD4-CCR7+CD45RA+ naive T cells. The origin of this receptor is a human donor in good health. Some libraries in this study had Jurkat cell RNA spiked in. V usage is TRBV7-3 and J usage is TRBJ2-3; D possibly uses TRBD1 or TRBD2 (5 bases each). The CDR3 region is CASSPRGDYTDTQYF. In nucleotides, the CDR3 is TGTGCCAGCAGCCCCCGAGGGGATTACACAGATACGCAGTATTTT.